Listed here is a single T cell receptor beta chain. The antigen is unknown. Only in-frame clones appear in the TCRdb table, and some are missing; sequencing was by immunoSEQ multiplex PCR. The table includes 80,000 to 90,000 clones, 90% detected once. Recipients boosted at about 4 weeks or about 12 weeks are pooled. The sample is drawn from a study of T cell responses to AZD1222 COVID-19 vaccine. Regarding the study as a whole: At study baseline, merely five or six AZD1222 recipients were seropositive. All repertoire sampling was performed exclusively after the peak T cell response. Spike was spanned by vaccine-associated CD4 TCRs, with dominance at 160-218 and 743-854.

There are 13 residues in the CDR3. The ends were cut back, 7 bases at V and 8 bases at J, with 16 bases in the middle. Germline V lookup: CDR1 SGHDT, CDR2 YYEEEE. The clonotype originates from an adult who received the AZD1222 COVID-19 vaccine. The chain recombines TRBV5-6 with TRBJ1-3; D is ambiguous. The sample in question was peripheral blood, obtained 28 days after the second AZD1222 dose. CDR3 nucleotide sequence: TGTGCCAGCTCCCCGGTCGGGGTGGACACCATATATTTT. This gives the protein CASSPVGVDTIYF.